This is a list of T cell receptor beta chains from one sample in a study of blood T cell repertoires in COVID-19. Libraries were prepared by immunoSEQ multiplex PCR; TCRdb keeps only in-frame clonotypes and omits some of them. The sample includes 60,000 to 75,000 clones, about 85% of them seen just once. The sample taken for sequencing was peripheral blood. All receptors come from a woman over 75 with active or convalescent COVID-19. Each CDR3 is given with its conserved first and last residue. D genes are given only for firm matches. Rows may omit the clone size; those that give it use once, few, many or a size class.

v_gene,d_gene,j_gene,abundance,CDR3aa,CDR3nt
TRBV4-3,TRBD1,TRBJ2-2,.,CASSQEGQGAPGELFF,TGCGCCAGCAGCCAAGAAGGACAGGGCGCTCCCGGGGAGCTGTTTTTT
TRBV5-6,.,TRBJ1-2,.,CASSLQGINYGYTF,TGTGCCAGCAGCTTGCAGGGTATCAACTATGGCTACACCTTC
TRBV7-8,.,TRBJ1-1,.,CASSFEFSVTEAFF,TGTGCCAGCAGCTTTGAGTTCTCCGTCACTGAAGCTTTCTTT
TRBV20-1,.,TRBJ2-1,few,CSASELNEQFF,TGCAGTGCTAGCGAACTAAATGAGCAGTTCTTC
TRBV4-3,TRBD2,TRBJ2-5,.,CASSQGSYSGGGETQYF,TGCGCCAGCAGCCAAGGAAGTTATAGCGGGGGGGGAGAGACCCAGTACTTC
TRBV3-1/TRBV3-2,.,TRBJ1-2,.,CASSQDGPGVYGYTF,TGTGCCAGCAGCCAAGATGGGCCAGGGGTCTATGGCTACACCTTC
TRBV27,TRBD2,TRBJ2-2,.,CASSSLGSGVTGELFF,TGTGCCAGCAGTTCCCTCGGCAGCGGGGTCACCGGGGAGCTGTTTTTT
TRBV6-5,.,TRBJ1-2,few,CASSYVVHPYGYTF,TGTGCCAGCAGTTACGTAGTCCATCCCTATGGCTACACCTTC
TRBV10-2,.,TRBJ2-5,.,CASSAPVGDQETQYF,TGCGCCAGCAGTGCCCCCGTCGGGGACCAAGAGACCCAGTACTTC
TRBV19,.,TRBJ2-5,.,CASRAAASGETQYF,TGTGCCAGTAGGGCGGCGGCGTCCGGAGAGACCCAGTACTTC
TRBV7-2,TRBD2,TRBJ2-7,once,CASSFAGTSFYEQYF,TGTGCCAGCAGCTTCGCCGGGACTAGCTTCTACGAGCAGTACTTC
TRBV7-9,TRBD1,TRBJ1-6,.,CASSEGAFYNSPLHF,TGTGCCAGCAGCGAGGGGGCATTCTATAATTCACCCCTCCACTTT
TRBV30,.,TRBJ1-2,.,CAWSGGGIISNYGYTF,TGTGCCTGGAGTGGGGGAGGGATTATATCCAACTATGGCTACACCTTC
TRBV29-1,.,TRBJ1-4,once,CSVEGQVGEKLFF,TGCAGCGTTGAGGGGCAGGTCGGGGAAAAACTGTTTTTT
TRBV30,.,TRBJ1-2,few,CAWSKHRVTYGYTF,TGTGCCTGGAGTAAACACAGGGTAACCTATGGCTACACCTTC
TRBV5-4,.,TRBJ2-4,.,CASSPKGGAETKNIQYF,TGTGCCAGCAGTCCAAAGGGGGGGGCCGAAACCAAAAACATTCAGTACTTC
TRBV6-1,TRBD2,TRBJ2-5,.,CASSERLAGGIETQYF,TGTGCCAGCAGTGAACGACTAGCGGGGGGAATAGAGACCCAGTACTTC
TRBV18,TRBD1,TRBJ1-2,.,CASSLGGGISINYGYTF,TGTGCCAGCTCATTAGGGGGCGGTATCAGCATTAACTATGGCTACACCTTC
TRBV27,TRBD1,TRBJ2-7,.,CASSSGLRGRGEEQYF,TGTGCCAGCAGTTCCGGTCTAAGGGGGCGCGGAGAAGAGCAGTACTTC
TRBV7-2,.,TRBJ2-7,once,CASSSNYEQYF,TGTGCCAGCAGCTCAAACTACGAGCAGTACTTC
TRBV20-1,.,TRBJ1-2,once,CSASPPRGANYGYTF,TGCAGTGCTAGTCCCCCCCGGGGTGCTAACTATGGCTACACCTTC
TRBV5-1,TRBD1,TRBJ2-6,.,CASKPGQGVPGANVLTF,TGCGCCAGTAAACCGGGACAGGGAGTTCCTGGGGCCAACGTCCTGACTTTC
TRBV12-3/TRBV12-4,.,TRBJ1-2,.,CASSFELNYGYTF,TGTGCCAGCAGTTTTGAGCTTAACTATGGCTACACCTTC
TRBV5-1,.,TRBJ2-7,once,CASSESYEQYF,TGCGCCAGCTCGGAGAGTTACGAGCAGTACTTC
TRBV9,TRBD2,TRBJ2-1,.,CASGTRLYNEQFF,TGTGCCAGCGGGACTAGGTTATACAATGAGCAGTTCTTC
TRBV5-6,TRBD1,TRBJ1-2,few,CASSPTGGASGYTF,TGTGCCAGCAGCCCAACAGGGGGCGCTTCTGGCTACACCTTC
TRBV20-1,TRBD2,TRBJ2-3,.,CSASQLAGADTQYF,TGCAGTGCTAGTCAACTAGCGGGGGCAGATACGCAGTATTTT
TRBV19,.,TRBJ1-1,.,CASSVPGNTEAFF,TGTGCCAGTAGTGTCCCAGGGAACACTGAAGCTTTCTTT
TRBV5-4,.,TRBJ1-5,.,CASSLDSHQPQHF,TGTGCCAGCAGCTTAGACAGTCATCAGCCCCAGCATTTT
TRBV11-2,TRBD2,TRBJ2-3,.,CASSLRTSGVTDTQYF,TGTGCCAGCAGCTTGCGGACTAGCGGGGTCACAGATACGCAGTATTTT
TRBV4-2,.,TRBJ2-1,.,CASSQERHPSFF,TGTGCCAGCAGCCAAGAGAGACACCCATCGTTCTTC
TRBV19,.,TRBJ1-5,few,CASAGTGGQPQHF,TGTGCCAGTGCCGGGACGGGGGGCCAGCCCCAGCATTTT
TRBV7-3,TRBD2,TRBJ2-7,.,CASSLHGTSGYEQYF,TGTGCCAGCAGTCTGCATGGGACTAGCGGATACGAGCAGTACTTC
TRBV6-6,.,TRBJ1-1,.,CASSYPYEGATEAFF,TGTGCCAGCAGTTACCCATATGAAGGGGCCACTGAAGCTTTCTTT
TRBV27,TRBD1,TRBJ1-5,.,CASSLRQGGFNQPQHF,TGTGCCAGCAGTTTAAGACAGGGAGGTTTCAATCAGCCCCAGCATTTT
TRBV7-8,.,TRBJ1-1,.,CASSRQPRVTNTEAFF,TGTGCCAGCAGCCGACAACCGCGGGTTACGAACACTGAAGCTTTCTTT
TRBV10-3,TRBD1,TRBJ1-4,.,CAISEGQGYEKLFF,TGTGCCATCAGTGAGGGACAGGGTTATGAAAAACTGTTTTTT
TRBV5-1,TRBD2,TRBJ2-7,.,CASSQSGGAGYEQYF,TGCGCCAGCAGCCAAAGCGGGGGGGCGGGTTACGAGCAGTACTTC
TRBV7-8,.,TRBJ2-7,.,CASSGLSIGYEQYF,TGTGCCAGCAGCGGACTTTCCATAGGCTACGAGCAGTACTTC
TRBV30,.,TRBJ1-1,.,CAWRSGRWSEAFF,TGTGCCTGGCGATCAGGAAGATGGTCTGAAGCTTTCTTT
TRBV6-6,.,TRBJ1-4,.,CASSWGGATNEKLFF,TGTGCCAGCAGTTGGGGGGGCGCAACTAATGAAAAACTGTTTTTT
TRBV2,.,TRBJ2-2,.,CASSELARTGELFF,TGTGCCAGCAGTGAACTGGCGCGGACCGGGGAGCTGTTTTTT
TRBV28,.,TRBJ2-5,few,CASSLIVETQYF,TGTGCCAGCAGTTTAATAGTCGAGACCCAGTACTTC
TRBV7-2,.,TRBJ1-5,few,CASSLVTAGPQHF,TGTGCCAGCAGCTTAGTGACAGCCGGCCCCCAGCATTTT
TRBV28,TRBD1,TRBJ1-2,.,CASRDREGGSSGYTF,TGTGCCAGCAGGGACAGGGAAGGTGGAAGCAGCGGCTACACCTTC
TRBV7-2,.,TRBJ1-2,.,CASSFTGTSPNYGYTF,TGTGCCAGCAGTTTCACCGGGACAAGTCCTAACTATGGCTACACCTTC
TRBV2,.,TRBJ1-2,.,CASNRGADGYTF,TGTGCCAGCAACCGCGGGGCTGATGGCTACACCTTC
TRBV7-9,.,TRBJ2-7,.,CASSFDLSYEQYF,TGTGCCAGCAGCTTTGACTTGTCCTACGAGCAGTACTTC
TRBV28,.,TRBJ1-4,.,CASSLGLPRVAVEKLFF,TGTGCCAGCAGTTTGGGTCTTCCGAGAGTAGCTGTCGAAAAACTGTTTTTT
TRBV5-1,.,TRBJ1-1,once,CASSSYSGLTGTEAFF,TGCGCCAGCAGCTCTTACTCGGGACTCACGGGCACTGAAGCTTTCTTT
TRBV4-1,TRBD2,TRBJ2-2,.,CASSPIGLAGGAGELFF,TGCGCCAGCAGCCCAATCGGACTAGCGGGGGGTGCCGGGGAGCTGTTTTTT